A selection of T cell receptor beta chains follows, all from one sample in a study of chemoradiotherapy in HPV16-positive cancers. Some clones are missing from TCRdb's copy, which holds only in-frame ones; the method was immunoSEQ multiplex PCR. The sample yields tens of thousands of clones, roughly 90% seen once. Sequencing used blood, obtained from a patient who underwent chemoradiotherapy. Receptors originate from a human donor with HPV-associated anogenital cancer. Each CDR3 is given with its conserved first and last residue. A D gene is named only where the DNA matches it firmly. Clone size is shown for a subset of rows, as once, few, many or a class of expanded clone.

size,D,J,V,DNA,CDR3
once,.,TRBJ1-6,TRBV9,TGTGCCAGCAGCTCACGGGACAACACCTATAATTCACCCCTCCACTTT,CASSSRDNTYNSPLHF
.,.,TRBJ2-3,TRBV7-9,TGTGCCAGCAGTCTCTCTAGCACTGGCACAGATACGCAGTATTTT,CASSLSSTGTDTQYF
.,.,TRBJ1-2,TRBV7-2,TGTGCCAGCAGCTTCGTTAATAATGGCTACACCTTC,CASSFVNNGYTF
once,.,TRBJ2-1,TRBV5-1,TGCGCCAGCAGCTTGGCGGCGGCTACTCAGCAGTTCTTC,CASSLAAATQQFF
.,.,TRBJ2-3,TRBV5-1,TGCGCCAGCAGCTTGGAGGGTGGCGGTGAAGATACGCAGTATTTT,CASSLEGGGEDTQYF
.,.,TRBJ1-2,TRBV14,TGTGCCAGCAGTCGGGAACTTAACTATGGCTACACCTTC,CASSRELNYGYTF
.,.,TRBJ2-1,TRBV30,TGTGCCTGGAGTCCTCTCGACTATGAGCAGTTCTTC,CAWSPLDYEQFF
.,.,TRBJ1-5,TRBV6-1,TGTGCCAGCAGTGAAGCTAGCCGGGGACGGTCCCTTCTAAATCAGCCCCAGCATTTT,CASSEASRGRSLLNQPQHF
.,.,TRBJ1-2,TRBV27,TGTGCCAGCAAGAAGGGGGGCGTTGGCTACACCTTC,CASKKGGVGYTF
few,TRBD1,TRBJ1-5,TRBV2,TGTGCCAGCAGTGGGACAGGGGGTAGCAATCAGCCCCAGCATTTT,CASSGTGGSNQPQHF
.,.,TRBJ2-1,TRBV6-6,TGTGCCAGCAGTTACATCTTATTTGAGCAGTTCTTC,CASSYILFEQFF
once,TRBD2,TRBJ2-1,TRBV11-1,TGTGCCAGCAGCTTAGAATACGGGGGGTCTACCTACAATGAGCAGTTCTTC,CASSLEYGGSTYNEQFF
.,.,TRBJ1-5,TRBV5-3,TGTGCCAGAAGCTTCAGGGGAGGGAGCAATCAGCCCCAGCATTTT,CARSFRGGSNQPQHF
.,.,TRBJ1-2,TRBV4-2,TGTGCCAGCAGCCAAAAGTCTTCCGGGCCGCTGCCCAGTGGCTACACCTTC,CASSQKSSGPLPSGYTF
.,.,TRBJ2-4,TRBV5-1,TGCGCCAGCAGCTTGTACGGTGGCGGAGCCAAAAACATTCAGTACTTC,CASSLYGGGAKNIQYF
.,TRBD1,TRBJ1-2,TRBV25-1,TGTGCCAGCAGCCCCTCGGACAGGGCAACTAACTATGGCTACACCTTC,CASSPSDRATNYGYTF
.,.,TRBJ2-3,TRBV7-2,TGTGCCAGCAGCTTAGGGGCGGGGACTAGCACAGATACGCAGTATTTT,CASSLGAGTSTDTQYF
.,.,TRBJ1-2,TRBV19,TGTGCCAGTTTCGCAGGCCAGGGGTTCTACACCTTC,CASFAGQGFYTF
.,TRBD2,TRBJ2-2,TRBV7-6,TGTGCCAGCAGCTTTACTAGCGGGGGGGCTTCCAACACCGGGGAGCTGTTTTTT,CASSFTSGGASNTGELFF
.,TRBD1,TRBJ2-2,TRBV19,TGTGCCAGTAGTCAATTTGGAGGCAGGGGGAGTTCGAGCACCGGGGAGCTGTTTTTT,CASSQFGGRGSSSTGELFF
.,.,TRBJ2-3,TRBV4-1,TGCGCCAGCAGCCAATACGAGGGGATCACAGATACGCAGTATTTT,CASSQYEGITDTQYF
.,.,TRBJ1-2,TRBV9,TGTGCCAGCAGCGGGGGACCGACGGGCTATGGCTACACCTTC,CASSGGPTGYGYTF
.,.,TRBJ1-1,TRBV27,TGTGCCAGCAGTCCCCTCGCCCGGCGGGCTGAAGCTTTCTTT,CASSPLARRAEAFF
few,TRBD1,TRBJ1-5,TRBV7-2,TGTGCCAGCAGCCGAGGGACAGCTAGCAATCAGCCCCAGCATTTT,CASSRGTASNQPQHF
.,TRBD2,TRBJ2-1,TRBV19,TGTGCCAGTACGCTAGCGGGGAGGAGTGAGCAGTTCTTC,CASTLAGRSEQFF
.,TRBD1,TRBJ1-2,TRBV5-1,TGCGCCAGCAGCTTGTGGGACAGGGGTTGGGGCTACACCTTC,CASSLWDRGWGYTF
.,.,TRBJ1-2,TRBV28,TGTGCCAGCAGTTTACGGGACTATGGCTACACCTTC,CASSLRDYGYTF
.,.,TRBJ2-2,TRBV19,TGTGCCACTACCCGCGGGGACAAGAACACCGGGGAGCTGTTTTTT,CATTRGDKNTGELFF
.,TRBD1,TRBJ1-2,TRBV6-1,TGTGCCAGCAGTGCGGGACAGGGGTTTGGCTACACCTTC,CASSAGQGFGYTF